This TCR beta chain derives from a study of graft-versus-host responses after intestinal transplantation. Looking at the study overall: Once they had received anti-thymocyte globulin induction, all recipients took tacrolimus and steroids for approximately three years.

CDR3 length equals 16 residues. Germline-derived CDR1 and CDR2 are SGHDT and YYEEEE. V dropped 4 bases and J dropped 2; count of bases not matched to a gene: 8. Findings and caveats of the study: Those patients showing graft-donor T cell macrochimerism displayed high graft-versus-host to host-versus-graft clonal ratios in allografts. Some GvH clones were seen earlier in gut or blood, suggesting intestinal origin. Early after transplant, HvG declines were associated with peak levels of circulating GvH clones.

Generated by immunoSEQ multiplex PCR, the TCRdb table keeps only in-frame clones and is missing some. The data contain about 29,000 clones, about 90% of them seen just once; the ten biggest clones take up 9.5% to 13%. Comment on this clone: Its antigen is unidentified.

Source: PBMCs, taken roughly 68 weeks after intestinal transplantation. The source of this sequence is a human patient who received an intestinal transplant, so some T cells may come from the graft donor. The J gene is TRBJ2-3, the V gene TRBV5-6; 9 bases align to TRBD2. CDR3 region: CASSPPLAGPTDTQYF. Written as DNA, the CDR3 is TGTGCCAGCAGCCCCCCCCTAGCGGGGCCCACAGATACGCAGTATTTT.